One sample yielded the 27 T cell receptor beta chains listed below, sequenced in a study of shared clonotypes between healthy human individuals. Some clones are missing from TCRdb's copy, which holds only in-frame ones; the method was immunoSEQ multiplex PCR. The sample contains 1 million to 1.3 million clones, around 78% of which appear only once. The sample consisted of memory CD4+ T cells from PBMCs. Subset: CD45RA-negative fraction. These receptors all stem from a man in his late teens or twenties in good health. Some clones in this sample may be carry-over from other donors' samples.

The chain joins TRBV9 to TRBJ2-7; 10 bases are a match to TRBD2. The CDR3 has 15 residues. CDR1 is SGDLS and CDR2 is YYNGEE in the germline V gene. Trimming removed 0 bases from V and 6 bases from J; junction bases left unmatched: 6. The CDR3 DNA follows: TGTGCCAGCAGCGTAGCCGGGACTAGCGATTCCGAGCAGTACTTC. Its translation: CASSVAGTSDSEQYF. Using reference TRBV9 and TRBJ2-7 for the parts outside the CDR3, the full variable domain is DSGVTQTPKHLITATGQRVTLRCSPRSGDLSVYWYQQSLDQGLQFLIQYYNGEERAKGNILERFSAQQFPDLHSELNLSSLELGDSALYFCASSVAGTSDSEQYFGPGTRLTVT.

The chain couples TRBV6-4 to TRBJ2-7; possible D gene TRBD2, 5 bases. CDR3 length: 14 residues. Trimming took off 3 bases at V and 6 bases at J, with 15 bases between the two ends. Germline V lookup: CDR1 MRHNA, CDR2 SNTAGT. CDR3 residues: CASSERGVSAEQYF. As DNA, the CDR3 is TGTGCCAGCAGTGAAAGAGGCGTTAGCGCCGAGCAGTACTTC.

The chain joins TRBV6-5 to TRBJ2-5; TRBD1 agrees at 7 bases. With V trimmed by 6 bases and J by 7 bases, 8 bases remained unmatched. This CDR3 is 13 amino acids long. Looked up from germline, CDR1 is MNHEY and CDR2 is SVGAGI. CDR3 sequence: CASSLTGAVTQYF. CDR3 nucleotide sequence: TGTGCCAGCAGCCTTACAGGGGCTGTGACCCAGTACTTC.

This clone was detected ten times or more. One junction end disagrees with the germline gene, perhaps due to a read error. This chain uses TRBV2 with TRBJ1-1; perhaps TRBD1 as D (5 bases). This CDR3 has 13 amino acids. Germline values: CDR1 SNHLY, CDR2 FYNNEI. The CDR3 DNA is TGTGCCAGCAGTGAAATTCCTACGGGGGGTTGCATCTTT. It yields the protein CASSEIPTGGCIF.

This chain connects TRBV11-3 to TRBJ2-5; D is perhaps TRBD2 (7 bases). This CDR3 spans 15 amino acids. Germline V lookup: CDR1 SGHNT, CDR2 YENEEA. Trimming removed 5 bases from V and 5 bases from J, with 18 bases in between. CDR3 DNA: TGTGCCAGCAGCCTTCGGGCGGGGGCCGATGAGACCCAGTACTTC. The encoded protein is CASSLRAGADETQYF.

V gene TRBV7-2 combines with J gene TRBJ2-5, with TRBD1 identical over 7 bases. The germline gives CDR1 SGHTA, CDR2 FQGNSA. The V gene end was trimmed by 5 bases and the J gene end by 5 bases; junction bases not matched to a gene: 14. The CDR3 length is 16 residues. Here the CDR3 reads CASSPPRTGYLETQYF. In nucleotides, the CDR3 is TGTGCCAGCAGCCCACCCCGGACAGGTTATTTGGAGACCCAGTACTTC.

The chain recombines TRBV5-4 with TRBJ2-7; D is perhaps TRBD2 (6 bases). The CDR3 sequence is 15 residues long. The germline V and J ends were trimmed by 0 bases and 3 bases, with 13 bases remaining between them. Germline lookup yields CDR1 SGHNT and CDR2 YYREEE (reference sequence). The CDR3 sequence: CASSLGLGLNYEQYF. The CDR3 nucleotides read TGTGCCAGCAGCTTGGGCCTAGGACTAAACTACGAGCAGTACTTC.

With regard to this clone: Other nucleotide sequences from this sample produce the same CDR3. This chain links TRBV29-1 with TRBJ2-5; D might be TRBD2 (6 bases). The CDR3 length is 12 residues. Trimming took off 4 bases at V and 4 bases at J, with 10 bases between the two ends. CDR1 and CDR2 from the germline V gene are SQVTM and ANQGSEA. The CDR3 DNA reads TGCAGCGTTGCCCGGGGAGGAGAGACCCAGTACTTC. Translated, it gives CSVARGGETQYF.

This chain links TRBV28 with TRBJ1-2; a weak D match, TRBD1 (5 bases). CDR3 size: 13 residues. V was pared by 7 bases and J by 1 base, with 10 bases between. CDR1 is MDHEN, CDR2 SYDVKM, per germline. CDR3 region: CASISGGNYGYTF. In DNA form, the CDR3 reads TGTGCCAGCATATCCGGGGGTAACTATGGCTACACCTTC.

V gene TRBV28 combines with J gene TRBJ1-5; tentatively, D is TRBD1 (6 bases). The V end lost 4 bases, the J end lost 9 bases, and 13 bases lay between the germline ends. This CDR3 region has 13 residues. CDR1 and CDR2 from the germline V gene are MDHEN and SYDVKM. DNA of the CDR3: TGTGCCAGCAGTTCTGGGGGGCGCAGGCCCCAGCATTTT. It specifies CASSSGGRRPQHF.

The chain is built from TRBV29-1 and TRBJ2-7, with a possible D match to TRBD1 (5 bases). The CDR3 contains 14 residues. Deletions cut 1 base from V and 3 bases from J, with 13 bases between. Germline assignment: CDR1 SQVTM and CDR2 ANQGSEA. CDR3 residues: CSVEGGDTDYEQYF. The CDR3 nucleotides are TGCAGCGTTGAAGGGGGCGACACCGACTACGAGCAGTACTTC.

The V and J genes are TRBV21-1 and TRBJ1-3; no DNA check was done on the table's D call, TRBD1. TRBV21-1 is noted as a pseudogene. The CDR3 has 18 residues. CDR3 sequence: CASSITPRQGARGNTIYF. CDR3 bases: TGTGCCAGCAGCATAACCCCCCGACAGGGGGCGAGGGGAAACACCATATATTTT.

The chain recombines TRBV2 with TRBJ1-2; 11 bases fit TRBD1. The germline V gene has CDR1 SNHLY and CDR2 FYNNEI. The CDR3 sequence is 13 residues long. The V segment lost 6 bases and the J segment 5 bases; nucleotides outside the gene matches: 2. This CDR3 reads CASRDRGRYGYTF. The CDR3 nucleotides read TGTGCCAGCAGGGACAGGGGGCGGTATGGCTACACCTTC.

In regard to this clone: One end of the junction is discordant with germline, which a read error may explain. V usage is TRBV5-1 and J usage is TRBJ2-5; TRBD1 matches 9 bases. The CDR3 consists of 13 residues. The germline gives CDR1 SGHRS, CDR2 YFSETQ. CDR3 coding DNA: TGCGCCAGCGGCCCCGGACAGGGGATAGCCGGAGACTTC. Protein: CASGPGQGIAGDF.

The chain couples TRBV9 to TRBJ1-1; unclear D gene. Deletions cut 0 bases from V and 8 bases from J, with 8 bases between. CDR1 SGDLS and CDR2 YYNGEE come from the germline V gene. CDR3 length: 12 residues. CDR3 DNA sequence: TGTGCCAGCAGCGTAGGTGTGGGGGAAGCTTTCTTT. Its translation: CASSVGVGEAFF.

The chain combines TRBV7-9 with TRBJ1-5; 7 bases are a match to TRBD1. Losses at the gene ends were 0 bases for V and 2 bases for J; bases not matched to a gene: 10. The CDR3 has 18 residues. From germline, CDR1 is SEHNR and CDR2 FQNEAQ (reference sequence). CDR3 nucleotide sequence: TGTGCCAGCAGCTTAGCGCAGGGAGGGGGCTTGGGCAATCAGCCCCAGCATTTT. This sequence encodes CASSLAQGGGLGNQPQHF.

The chain joins TRBV6-1 to TRBJ2-7, with TRBD2 matching over 13 bases. V lost 8 bases and J lost 4; bases outside the gene matches: 8. In germline, CDR1 is MNHNS, CDR2 SASEGT. CDR3 size: 15 residues. The CDR3, as DNA: TGTGCCAGCGGCTACCCGACTAGCGGGAGGTACGAGCAGTACTTC. This gives the protein CASGYPTSGRYEQYF.

The chain employs TRBV5-4 and TRBJ2-3, with 9 bases identical to TRBD2. V lost 0 bases to trimming and J lost 5 bases; unmatched junction nucleotides: 4. This CDR3 contains 15 residues. The germline CDR1 and CDR2 sequences are SGHNT and YYREEE (reference sequence). In DNA form, the CDR3 reads TGTGCCAGCAGCTTGGGGTTGCGGGAGGGAGATACGCAGTATTTT. This gives the protein CASSLGLREGDTQYF.

V usage is TRBV11-2 and J usage is TRBJ2-5, with D perhaps TRBD2 (6 bases). V lost 5 bases, J lost 6 bases, and 19 bases lay in between. Germline V gene lookup returns CDR1 SGHAT and CDR2 FQNNGV. There are 15 residues in the CDR3. The CDR3 DNA reads as TGTGCCAGCAGCCTTCGCTATAGCGGCATAAAGACCCAGTACTTC. Translating it yields CASSLRYSGIKTQYF. The variable domain in full, with the rest retrieved from reference TRBV11-2 and TRBJ2-5, is EAGVAQSPRYKIIEKRQSVAFWCNPISGHATLYWYQQILGQGPKLLIQFQNNGVVDDSQLPKDRFSAERLKGVDSTLKIQPAKLEDSAVYLCASSLRYSGIKTQYFGPGTRLLVL.

In this sample, this clone turned up once. This chain uses TRBV10-2 with TRBJ2-1; D is unresolved. Germline CDR1 and CDR2: WSHSY and SAAADI. V was cut by 8 bases and J by 8 bases, with 10 bases left in between. CDR3 length: 11 amino acids. The CDR3 region has the DNA TGCGCCAGCTCCCCTCTAGATGAGCAGTTCTTC. It translates to CASSPLDEQFF.

J is TRBJ1-1 and V is TRBV29-1; D possibly corresponds to TRBD1 (6 bases). Trimming pared 4 bases from V and 5 bases from J, leaving 17 bases between. In germline, CDR1 is SQVTM, CDR2 ANQGSEA. The CDR3 contains 14 residues. CDR3 region: CSVVLASRGTEAFF. CDR3 DNA: TGCAGCGTTGTTCTGGCTTCTAGGGGGACTGAAGCTTTCTTT.

The chain uses TRBV5-4 and TRBJ2-1, with 10 bases that match TRBD2. The CDR3 is made up of 15 amino acids. The ends lost 7 bases at V and 4 bases at J; junction bases unmatched: 8. Germline V gene data show CDR1 as SGHNT and CDR2 as YYREEE (reference sequence). CDR3 region: CASQSGRAEYNEQFF. CDR3 nucleotide sequence: TGTGCCAGCCAAAGCGGGAGGGCCGAATACAATGAGCAGTTCTTC.

This clone was counted a few times. Here the CDR3 DNA reads TGTGCCAGCAGCCGGGGCGCGAGATTTGGTGAGCAGTTCTTC. Its protein is CASSRGARFGEQFF. The chain couples TRBV7-3 to TRBJ2-1; D tentatively reads TRBD1 or TRBD2 (5 bases each). Germline V lookup: CDR1 SGHTA, CDR2 FQGTGA. Trimming shortened V by 5 bases and J by 9 bases, and 17 bases separated the two germline ends. The CDR3 is made up of 14 amino acids.

V and J are TRBV6-1 and TRBJ1-4, with D unclear. The CDR3 spans 14 residues. V was cut by 2 bases and J by 7 bases, with 11 bases left in between. The germline V gene encodes CDR1 MNHNS and CDR2 SASEGT. The CDR3 sequence is CASSELYRGEKLFF. CDR3 sequence (DNA): TGTGCCAGCAGTGAACTATACCGGGGTGAAAAACTGTTTTTT.

This sequence joins TRBV27 and TRBJ1-2; no clear D. The CDR3 has 12 residues. Germline loops: CDR1 MNHEY, CDR2 SMNVEV (reference sequence). Between the trimmed V and J ends, which lost 1 base and 6 bases, there was a span of 6 bases. DNA for the CDR3: TGTGCCAGCAGTTTATTTGGGCATGGCTACACCTTC. Translation: CASSLFGHGYTF.

V gene TRBV5-1 combines with J gene TRBJ2-7, with 7 bases that match TRBD2. This CDR3 is 13 amino acids long. The germline CDR1 and CDR2 sequences are SGHRS and YFSETQ. Unmatched junction bases numbered 7, after V lost 4 bases and J lost 6 bases. The CDR3 spells CASSPQPGGEQYF. Here the CDR3 DNA reads TGCGCCAGCAGCCCCCAGCCGGGGGGCGAGCAGTACTTC.

The chain uses TRBV30 and TRBJ2-7, with D unclear. CDR3 size: 13 residues. Germline V lookup: CDR1 GTSNPN, CDR2 SVGIG (reference sequence). The V gene lost 0 bases and the J gene lost 3 bases, with 9 bases spanning the gap. The CDR3 here is CAWSVGVGYEQYF. DNA for the CDR3: TGTGCCTGGAGTGTAGGTGTAGGCTACGAGCAGTACTTC. The full variable domain, completed using reference TRBV30 and TRBJ2-7, is SQTIHQWPATLVQPVGSPLSLECTVEGTSNPNLYWYRQAAGRGLQLLFYSVGIGQISSEVPQNLSASRPQDRQFILSSKKLLLSDSGFYLCAWSVGVGYEQYFGPGTRLTVT.